These T cell receptor beta chains were read from a single sample in a study of cytomegalovirus exposure and HLA in healthy donors. Here immunoSEQ multiplex PCR was the method, and the copy in TCRdb shows in-frame clones only, minus some. Of 150,000 to 200,000 clones listed, roughly 80% are singletons. Sequenced input: PBMCs. The receptors shown here come from a man between 18 and 29 years old in good health and CMV-seropositive. CDR3s include the opening cysteine and the closing phenylalanine or tryptophan. The order of the fields is CDR3 DNA, CDR3 protein, D gene, J gene, clone size, V gene. D genes are given only for firm matches. Some rows mark clone size as missing; the rest say once, few, many or name a class of expanded clone.

cdr3_nt: TGTGCCAGTAGTCCGCCGGACAGGGGGCGCGGAGCTTTCTTT
cdr3_aa: CASSPPDRGRGAFF
d_call: TRBD1
j_call: TRBJ1-1
clone_size: NA
v_call: TRBV19

cdr3_nt: TGTGCCAGCAGCGTACTGGGCGCCCCCTATGGCTACACCTTC
cdr3_aa: CASSVLGAPYGYTF
d_call: NA
j_call: TRBJ1-2
clone_size: NA
v_call: TRBV9

cdr3_nt: TGTGCCACCAGCAGAGAGGGACTCCTAGGCGCCGGGGAGCTGTTTTTT
cdr3_aa: CATSREGLLGAGELFF
d_call: NA
j_call: TRBJ2-2
clone_size: once
v_call: TRBV15

cdr3_nt: TGTGCCAGCAGCAGACAGGGGTCCTTTGGAGAGACCCAGTACTTC
cdr3_aa: CASSRQGSFGETQYF
d_call: NA
j_call: TRBJ2-5
clone_size: once
v_call: TRBV21-1

cdr3_nt: TGTGCCAGCAGTTTATCGACAGGCCTTCCCTATGGCTACACCTTC
cdr3_aa: CASSLSTGLPYGYTF
d_call: NA
j_call: TRBJ1-2
clone_size: once
v_call: TRBV28

cdr3_nt: TGTGCCAGCAGTTTCTTAGCCACTAGCACAGATACGCAGTATTTT
cdr3_aa: CASSFLATSTDTQYF
d_call: NA
j_call: TRBJ2-3
clone_size: NA
v_call: TRBV27

cdr3_nt: TGTGCCATCAATGGGCACATGGCAGGCACAGATACGCAGTATTTT
cdr3_aa: CAINGHMAGTDTQYF
d_call: NA
j_call: TRBJ2-3
clone_size: NA
v_call: TRBV10-3

cdr3_nt: TGTGCCAGCAGCCCCGCCGGGGTCTCCGCTAACTATGGCTACACCTTC
cdr3_aa: CASSPAGVSANYGYTF
d_call: NA
j_call: TRBJ1-2
clone_size: NA
v_call: TRBV7-6

cdr3_nt: TGTGCCAGCAGTGACATAGTGGGGGGGCACGACGAGCAGTTCTTC
cdr3_aa: CASSDIVGGHDEQFF
d_call: NA
j_call: TRBJ2-1
clone_size: NA
v_call: TRBV6-1

cdr3_nt: TGCGCCAGCAGCGTAGGACAGCCTTACGAGCAGTACTTC
cdr3_aa: CASSVGQPYEQYF
d_call: NA
j_call: TRBJ2-7
clone_size: NA
v_call: TRBV5-1

cdr3_nt: TGTGCCAGCAGCTTAGGGGGGACCAATGAGCAGTTCTTC
cdr3_aa: CASSLGGTNEQFF
d_call: NA
j_call: TRBJ2-1
clone_size: NA
v_call: TRBV7-3

cdr3_nt: TGTGCCAGTAGTATCAGGGGGTTGAACACTGAAGCTTTCTTT
cdr3_aa: CASSIRGLNTEAFF
d_call: TRBD1
j_call: TRBJ1-1
clone_size: NA
v_call: TRBV19

cdr3_nt: TGTGCCAGCAGCAATTCAGGGCTTAGGCTGGCCAACGAGACTTTCTTT
cdr3_aa: CASSNSGLRLANETFF
d_call: NA
j_call: TRBJ1-1
clone_size: NA
v_call: TRBV21-1

cdr3_nt: TGCGCCAGCTCCAATCTGGGGGCCCCCGAAAAGACCCAGTACTTC
cdr3_aa: CASSNLGAPEKTQYF
d_call: NA
j_call: TRBJ2-5
clone_size: NA
v_call: TRBV10-2

cdr3_nt: TGCGCCAGCAGCCAAGCGTTGCCGGGACAGGAATCCTGGAACACTGAAGCTTTCTTT
cdr3_aa: CASSQALPGQESWNTEAFF
d_call: TRBD1
j_call: TRBJ1-1
clone_size: NA
v_call: TRBV4-1

cdr3_nt: TGTGCCAGCAGCGTAGAGGGCAGCCCGGGGGGTGAGCAGTTCTTC
cdr3_aa: CASSVEGSPGGEQFF
d_call: TRBD2
j_call: TRBJ2-1
clone_size: NA
v_call: TRBV9

cdr3_nt: TGTGCCAGCAGCTCCCCGTTGGGACAGGGAGTATTCAATGAGCAGTTCTTC
cdr3_aa: CASSSPLGQGVFNEQFF
d_call: TRBD1
j_call: TRBJ2-1
clone_size: NA
v_call: TRBV7-9

cdr3_nt: TGCGCCAGCAGCGATCCGTCGGCCCAGCATTTT
cdr3_aa: CASSDPSAQHF
d_call: NA
j_call: TRBJ1-5
clone_size: NA
v_call: TRBV5-1

cdr3_nt: TGTGCCAGCAGCCCCCAGCGATCGGACGAGCAGTACTTC
cdr3_aa: CASSPQRSDEQYF
d_call: NA
j_call: TRBJ2-7
clone_size: NA
v_call: TRBV7-9

cdr3_nt: TGTGCCAGCAGCTCCTTGACCAGCCAAACGGCGGGGGAGCAGTTCTTC
cdr3_aa: CASSSLTSQTAGEQFF
d_call: NA
j_call: TRBJ2-1
clone_size: NA
v_call: TRBV13

cdr3_nt: TGTGCCACCAGTCCGGGACAGTGGAAAAACATTCAGTACTTC
cdr3_aa: CATSPGQWKNIQYF
d_call: TRBD1
j_call: TRBJ2-4
clone_size: NA
v_call: TRBV28

cdr3_nt: TGTGCCTGGAGAATTGCTTATAGCTCCTACAATGAGCAGTTCTTC
cdr3_aa: CAWRIAYSSYNEQFF
d_call: NA
j_call: TRBJ2-1
clone_size: NA
v_call: TRBV30

cdr3_nt: TGTGCCAGTAGTATCCCGCAGTCTACCGGGGAGCTGTTTTTT
cdr3_aa: CASSIPQSTGELFF
d_call: NA
j_call: TRBJ2-2
clone_size: NA
v_call: TRBV19

cdr3_nt: TGCGCCAGCAGCTTGACCTGGACTAGTGATGGGGAGCTGTTTTTT
cdr3_aa: CASSLTWTSDGELFF
d_call: TRBD2
j_call: TRBJ2-2
clone_size: few
v_call: TRBV5-1

cdr3_nt: TGTGCCAGCAGTGACCTATGTGGCAGGGGCTACGAGCAGTACTTC
cdr3_aa: CASSDLCGRGYEQYF
d_call: NA
j_call: TRBJ2-7
clone_size: once
v_call: TRBV6-4

cdr3_nt: TGCGCCAGCAGCCAAGAGTGGGCAGGGGCCTCCTACGAGCAGTACTTC
cdr3_aa: CASSQEWAGASYEQYF
d_call: NA
j_call: TRBJ2-7
clone_size: NA
v_call: TRBV4-1

cdr3_nt: TGTGCCAGCAGTGAACGTGATACGCAGTATTTT
cdr3_aa: CASSERDTQYF
d_call: NA
j_call: TRBJ2-3
clone_size: NA
v_call: TRBV6-1

cdr3_nt: TGTGCCAGTAGTATTTACAGGGCAAGCAACACTGAAGCTTTCTTT
cdr3_aa: CASSIYRASNTEAFF
d_call: NA
j_call: TRBJ1-1
clone_size: once
v_call: TRBV19

cdr3_nt: TGTGCCAGCAGCTCCCGGGAGGGGTCGGGCTACACCTTC
cdr3_aa: CASSSREGSGYTF
d_call: NA
j_call: TRBJ1-2
clone_size: NA
v_call: TRBV7-2

cdr3_nt: TGTGCCAGCAGTTCGTCGGGCAGGGGGTTAGCGGGAGGTGAGCAGTTCTTC
cdr3_aa: CASSSSGRGLAGGEQFF
d_call: TRBD2
j_call: TRBJ2-1
clone_size: few
v_call: TRBV27

cdr3_nt: TGTGCCAGCAGCTTGGGGACAGGGAGCACAGATACGCAGTATTTT
cdr3_aa: CASSLGTGSTDTQYF
d_call: TRBD1
j_call: TRBJ2-3
clone_size: NA
v_call: TRBV7-9

cdr3_nt: TGTGCCAGCAGCTTAGGACAGGGGGCAGATACGCAGTATTTT
cdr3_aa: CASSLGQGADTQYF
d_call: TRBD1
j_call: TRBJ2-3
clone_size: NA
v_call: TRBV11-2

cdr3_nt: TGTGCCAGCTCACCAGGGGGAGACAGGACTTATGGCTACACCTTC
cdr3_aa: CASSPGGDRTYGYTF
d_call: NA
j_call: TRBJ1-2
clone_size: NA
v_call: TRBV18

cdr3_nt: TGTGCCACCAACGACAAGAGCTCCTACAATGAGCAGTTCTTC
cdr3_aa: CATNDKSSYNEQFF
d_call: NA
j_call: TRBJ2-1
clone_size: NA
v_call: TRBV15

cdr3_nt: TGTGCCAGCAGTGGACAGGGGGCAAGTGGAGAGACCCAGTACTTC
cdr3_aa: CASSGQGASGETQYF
d_call: TRBD1
j_call: TRBJ2-5
clone_size: NA
v_call: TRBV2

cdr3_nt: TGCGCCAGCAGTCCGGACAGGACCACCGGGGAGCTGTTTTTT
cdr3_aa: CASSPDRTTGELFF
d_call: TRBD1
j_call: TRBJ2-2
clone_size: NA
v_call: TRBV10-1

cdr3_nt: TGTGCCAGCGGCGGGACTAGTGGGGGGGACGAGACCCAGTACTTC
cdr3_aa: CASGGTSGGDETQYF
d_call: TRBD2
j_call: TRBJ2-5
clone_size: NA
v_call: TRBV2

cdr3_nt: TGTGCCAGCACCAACACAGGGAAGGAGACCCAGTACTTC
cdr3_aa: CASTNTGKETQYF
d_call: NA
j_call: TRBJ2-5
clone_size: NA
v_call: TRBV7-2

cdr3_nt: TGCGCCAGCAGCTCCCTCGAGGGCGCCTCCTACAATGAGCAGTTCTTC
cdr3_aa: CASSSLEGASYNEQFF
d_call: NA
j_call: TRBJ2-1
clone_size: NA
v_call: TRBV5-1

cdr3_nt: TGTGCCAGCAGCTTACTCCGTCTAGCCCCACCCGAGCAGTACTTC
cdr3_aa: CASSLLRLAPPEQYF
d_call: NA
j_call: TRBJ2-7
clone_size: NA
v_call: TRBV7-2

cdr3_nt: TGTGCCAGCAGTTACTCGACAGTTGCCTACGAGCAGTACTTC
cdr3_aa: CASSYSTVAYEQYF
d_call: NA
j_call: TRBJ2-7
clone_size: NA
v_call: TRBV6-5

cdr3_nt: TGTGCCAGCAGCCACAACGGCCCAGGCTATTACAATGAGCAGTTCTTC
cdr3_aa: CASSHNGPGYYNEQFF
d_call: NA
j_call: TRBJ2-1
clone_size: NA
v_call: TRBV27

cdr3_nt: TGTGCCACCACTGACCCCTCGGGGTCCTACGAGCAGTACTTC
cdr3_aa: CATTDPSGSYEQYF
d_call: NA
j_call: TRBJ2-7
clone_size: NA
v_call: TRBV19

cdr3_nt: TGCAGCGCTACTAGCGGGAGTTCCTACGAGCAGTACTTC
cdr3_aa: CSATSGSSYEQYF
d_call: TRBD2
j_call: TRBJ2-7
clone_size: NA
v_call: TRBV29-1

cdr3_nt: TGTGCCTCCCGACTAGCGGGAGGGGATACGCAGTATTTT
cdr3_aa: CASRLAGGDTQYF
d_call: TRBD2
j_call: TRBJ2-3
clone_size: NA
v_call: TRBV10-3

cdr3_nt: TGCAGCGTTGGTGAAAAATACACGAACACTGAAGCTTTCTTT
cdr3_aa: CSVGEKYTNTEAFF
d_call: NA
j_call: TRBJ1-1
clone_size: few
v_call: TRBV29-1

cdr3_nt: TGTGCCAGTAGTATGTCAGGGACCTACGAGCAGTACTTC
cdr3_aa: CASSMSGTYEQYF
d_call: NA
j_call: TRBJ2-7
clone_size: NA
v_call: TRBV19

cdr3_nt: TGTGCCAGCAGTGAAGCCCCTCGGACGGGGAGCACTGAAGCTTTCTTT
cdr3_aa: CASSEAPRTGSTEAFF
d_call: NA
j_call: TRBJ1-1
clone_size: NA
v_call: TRBV6-1

cdr3_nt: TGTGCCAGCAGTGTGTTAGAGATCAATGAGCAGTTCTTC
cdr3_aa: CASSVLEINEQFF
d_call: NA
j_call: TRBJ2-1
clone_size: NA
v_call: TRBV2

cdr3_nt: TGTGCCAGTAGCCGGGACAGAAAGAATGAAAAACTGTTTTTT
cdr3_aa: CASSRDRKNEKLFF
d_call: TRBD1
j_call: TRBJ1-4
clone_size: once
v_call: TRBV28

cdr3_nt: TGTGCCAGCAGTACACCGATGACAGGGACAGGGACTTTCTTT
cdr3_aa: CASSTPMTGTGTFF
d_call: TRBD1
j_call: TRBJ1-1
clone_size: few
v_call: TRBV25-1

cdr3_nt: TGTGCCATCAGCCCCGGGGACAGCCAAAATGAAAAACTGTTTTTT
cdr3_aa: CAISPGDSQNEKLFF
d_call: TRBD1
j_call: TRBJ1-4
clone_size: NA
v_call: TRBV10-3

cdr3_nt: TGCGCCAGCAGCTTATCCCCATCGGGGGTAGCCTACGAGCAGTACTTC
cdr3_aa: CASSLSPSGVAYEQYF
d_call: NA
j_call: TRBJ2-7
clone_size: NA
v_call: TRBV5-1

cdr3_nt: TGTGCCAGCAGCGTAGGGGGGGGCAGCGGTGAAAAACTGTTTTTT
cdr3_aa: CASSVGGGSGEKLFF
d_call: NA
j_call: TRBJ1-4
clone_size: NA
v_call: TRBV9

cdr3_nt: TGCGCCAGCAGCTTGGCCGGGACAACCTCGGGCAATGGCTACACCTTC
cdr3_aa: CASSLAGTTSGNGYTF
d_call: NA
j_call: TRBJ1-2
clone_size: few
v_call: TRBV5-1

cdr3_nt: TGTGCCAGCAGCCAAGGACAGGGGGCAGACTATGGCTACACCTTC
cdr3_aa: CASSQGQGADYGYTF
d_call: TRBD1
j_call: TRBJ1-2
clone_size: NA
v_call: TRBV7-9